A selection of T cell receptor beta chains follows, all from one sample in a study of cytomegalovirus exposure and HLA in healthy donors. The assay was immunoSEQ multiplex PCR, and TCRdb's table has in-frame clones only and misses some. The sample yields about 130,000 clones, approximately 80% seen once. The sample comprised PBMCs. These receptors came from a middle-aged man in good health and CMV-seronegative. Each CDR3 is given with its conserved first and last residue. D genes are given only for firm matches. The size field is filled for only some rows; it gives once, few, many or a size class.

clone size	J gene	V gene	D gene	CDR3 DNA	CDR3 protein
.	TRBJ1-2	TRBV6-5	.	TGTGCCAGCAGTTACACCGCAACGGATGGCTACACCTTC	CASSYTATDGYTF
.	TRBJ1-1	TRBV6-1	.	TGTGCCAGCAGTGAATCCATAGGGAGTGGAGAGATCTTT	CASSESIGSGEIF
.	TRBJ2-7	TRBV5-1	TRBD1	TGCGCCAGCAGCTCGACAGGGCCCTACGAGCAGTACTTC	CASSSTGPYEQYF
.	TRBJ2-7	TRBV11-2	TRBD2	TGTGCCAGCAGCTCCCTAGCGGGGCGTCCGTACGAGCAGTACTTC	CASSSLAGRPYEQYF
.	TRBJ2-7	TRBV6-6	TRBD1	TGTGCCAGCAGTTTTTGGACAGGGAATGAAGAGCAGTACTTC	CASSFWTGNEEQYF
.	TRBJ1-2	TRBV4-1	TRBD1	TGCGCCAGCACCCGATCCGGACAGGAACTAAACTATGGCTACACCTTC	CASTRSGQELNYGYTF
.	TRBJ1-1	TRBV28	.	TGTGCCAGCAGTTTGCAGGGGCACAACACTGAAGCTTTCTTT	CASSLQGHNTEAFF
.	TRBJ2-7	TRBV11-1	TRBD1	TGTGCCAGCAGACCTGGACAGGGTCCCTACGAGCAGTACTTC	CASRPGQGPYEQYF
.	TRBJ1-1	TRBV7-8	.	TGTGCCAGCAGCCGGGGGGAGTTGAACACTGAAGCTTTCTTT	CASSRGELNTEAFF
.	TRBJ1-6	TRBV9	.	TGTGCCAGCAGCGGCGGGGGTGGCTCCTATAATTCACCCCTCCACTTT	CASSGGGGSYNSPLHF
.	TRBJ1-6	TRBV19	.	TGTGCCAGTAGTATAGGCACTTCGGGGACACCCCTCCACTTT	CASSIGTSGTPLHF
.	TRBJ2-4	TRBV5-4	TRBD1	TGTGCCAGCAGCTATCAGGGGGCCCCCAAAAACATTCAGTACTTC	CASSYQGAPKNIQYF
.	TRBJ1-1	TRBV30	TRBD1	TGTGCCTGGACCTGGACAGGGCTTACTGAAGCTTTCTTT	CAWTWTGLTEAFF
.	TRBJ2-7	TRBV7-6	TRBD2	TGTGCCAGCAGCACACGTCGGACTAGCGGGGGCTACGAGCAGTACTTC	CASSTRRTSGGYEQYF
few	TRBJ2-5	TRBV7-2	TRBD1	TGTGCCAGCAGCTCCGACAGGGCGGTTTGGCAAGAGACCCAGTACTTC	CASSSDRAVWQETQYF
.	TRBJ2-2	TRBV7-9	TRBD1	TGTGCCAGCAGCTCTACAGGGACAGGGGTTCTCCCCGGGGAGCTGTTTTTT	CASSSTGTGVLPGELFF
once	TRBJ1-1	TRBV27	TRBD1	TGTGCCAGCAGTTCAAGACTGGGACAGGGAGGCGAGAACACTGAAGCTTTCTTT	CASSSRLGQGGENTEAFF
.	TRBJ1-3	TRBV19	TRBD1	TGTGCCAGTAGTATAGCAGGGGGCTCTGGAAACACCATATATTTT	CASSIAGGSGNTIYF
once	TRBJ1-2	TRBV28	TRBD1	TGTGCCAGCATCATCGCAGGGGGCACGAACTATGGCTACACCTTC	CASIIAGGTNYGYTF
.	TRBJ2-1	TRBV9	.	TGTGCCAGCAGCGTTTCAGGGGCAACCTACAATGAGCAGTTCTTC	CASSVSGATYNEQFF
.	TRBJ2-7	TRBV15	.	TGTGCCACCAGCAGGGAGGTAGATCCTCCCTACGAGCAGTACTTC	CATSREVDPPYEQYF
.	TRBJ1-5	TRBV19	.	TGTGCCTCAAACGGGGGCAATCAGCCCCAGCATTTT	CASNGGNQPQHF
.	TRBJ2-6	TRBV5-1	TRBD1	TGCGCCAGCAGCCCCCCGGACAGGGCAAGGGCCAACGTCCTGACTTTC	CASSPPDRARANVLTF
.	TRBJ2-2	TRBV10-2	.	TGCGCCAGCAGTGAGGGTAGCGGTATAACTGGGGAGCTGTTTTTT	CASSEGSGITGELFF
.	TRBJ2-4	TRBV7-2	.	TGTGCCAGCAGCCCCCTAGCCAAAAACATTCAGTACTTC	CASSPLAKNIQYF
.	TRBJ1-2	TRBV5-4	TRBD1	TGTGCCAGCAGCGACACGACAGGGGGCAATGTTGGCTACACCTTC	CASSDTTGGNVGYTF
.	TRBJ2-5	TRBV5-1	.	TGCGCCAGCAGCTTGGCAGAGGCCCAGTACTTC	CASSLAEAQYF
few	TRBJ2-5	TRBV29-1	TRBD2	TGCAGCGTTGCCTACGGGGGGGCCTTGGAGACCCAGTACTTC	CSVAYGGALETQYF
.	TRBJ2-5	TRBV19	TRBD2	TGTGCCAGTAGTAGCGGGGGGGAAGAGACCCAGTACTTC	CASSSGGEETQYF
few	TRBJ1-2	TRBV5-6	TRBD1	TGTGCCAGCAGCTTGGGGTGGACAGGGAACTATGGCTACACCTTC	CASSLGWTGNYGYTF
once	TRBJ1-1	TRBV30	.	TGTGCCTGGATCATCCAGGGATGGAAAGCTTTCTTT	CAWIIQGWKAFF
once	TRBJ1-6	TRBV30	.	TGTGCCTGGATGGGGCAGAATGGTTCACCCCTCCACTTT	CAWMGQNGSPLHF
.	TRBJ1-3	TRBV15	TRBD1	TGTGCCACCAGCAGAGGAGGGGGCCCCCTCTCTGGAAACACCATATATTTT	CATSRGGGPLSGNTIYF
.	TRBJ1-1	TRBV5-1	.	TGCGCCAGCAGCTTTAGGCCGGGGACTGAAGCTTTCTTT	CASSFRPGTEAFF
.	TRBJ1-1	TRBV6-6	TRBD1	TGTGCCAGCAGTTACCCTCCCACAGGGGAGGAGACTGAAGCTTTCTTT	CASSYPPTGEETEAFF
.	TRBJ2-5	TRBV2	.	TGTGCCAGCAGTGGGGACACCCCCCTGTACTTC	CASSGDTPLYF
.	TRBJ2-5	TRBV2	.	TGTGCCAGCGAGCTTCTCCATGGGACCCAGTACTTC	CASELLHGTQYF
.	TRBJ1-1	TRBV29-1	.	TGCAGCGTTGAACAGGGAATGCCTGAAGCTTTCTTT	CSVEQGMPEAFF
once	TRBJ1-2	TRBV19	.	TGTGCCAGTAGTATTCCCGGACAACCTAACTATGGCTACACCTTC	CASSIPGQPNYGYTF
.	TRBJ2-5	TRBV7-2	.	TGTGCCAGCAGCTTTCAGGGGAAAGAGACCCAGTACTTC	CASSFQGKETQYF
once	TRBJ2-3	TRBV7-2	TRBD2	TGTGCCAGCAGCTTAGTAGCGGGGGGGCAAGATACGCAGTATTTT	CASSLVAGGQDTQYF
few	TRBJ1-6	TRBV6-4	.	TGTGCCAGCAGTGACGACGGTGCAGGGGCTTCACCCCTCCACTTT	CASSDDGAGASPLHF
.	TRBJ2-2	TRBV19	.	TGTGCCAGTAGTATTTTAGCAGGGCCCGGGGAGCTGTTTTTT	CASSILAGPGELFF
.	TRBJ1-1	TRBV7-9	.	TGTGCCAGCAGCTTAGTATCGGGGGTAGCTTTCTTT	CASSLVSGVAFF
.	TRBJ1-5	TRBV30	.	TGTGCCTGGAGAGGGAGCGGGGGAGATCAGCCCCAGCATTTT	CAWRGSGGDQPQHF
.	TRBJ2-7	TRBV2	TRBD1	TGTGCCAGCAGCCAGGGGCAGGGGGCTTTTTACGAGCAGTACTTC	CASSQGQGAFYEQYF
.	TRBJ2-1	TRBV9	TRBD2	TGTGCCAGCAGCGTAGAGCCTAGCGGGGGGGCCAATGAGCAGTTCTTC	CASSVEPSGGANEQFF
.	TRBJ1-2	TRBV10-3	.	TGTGCCATCGGGGGTGGACAGCTACATTCAGCTAACTATGGCTACACCTTC	CAIGGGQLHSANYGYTF
few	TRBJ1-2	TRBV5-6	.	TGTGCCAGCAGCCTGGGACTATTTCCTGGCTACACCTTC	CASSLGLFPGYTF
.	TRBJ2-3	TRBV5-5	TRBD2	TGTGCCAGCAGCTATTTAGACGGGGGGGCAGATACGCAGTATTTT	CASSYLDGGADTQYF
.	TRBJ1-2	TRBV2	.	TGTGCCAGCAGCGGAAGACTGGAGGATGGCTACACCTTC	CASSGRLEDGYTF
.	TRBJ2-3	TRBV7-9	.	TGTGCCAGCAGCTTAAAGGAGAGCACAGATACGCAGTATTTT	CASSLKESTDTQYF
.	TRBJ2-7	TRBV11-2	TRBD1	TGTGCCAGCAGCTCGGACAGGCCCTACGAGCAGTACTTC	CASSSDRPYEQYF